This paragraph reports one TCR beta chain. Its antigen is not identified. The data originate from a study of CD8+ T cells in alopecia areata. Study-wide results and limits: Scalp sample data also include resident alphabeta T cells from normal skin. Researchers report lesional scalp, most notably alopecia totalis/universalis, outstripped normal scalp in clonality.

TCR sequencing used cDNA made by reverse transcription of extracted RNA. The data were produced by immunoSEQ multiplex PCR, yet TCRdb's version contains in-frame clones alone and is incomplete. The table has 50,000 to 80,000 clones, roughly 47% seen once; the top ten hold about 51%. This CDR3 is built from 11 residues. Germline loops: CDR1 DFQATT, CDR2 SNEGSKA (reference sequence). Trimming left V 5 bases short and J 4 bases short, with 8 bases between. Punch biopsies of lesional scalp, plus peripheral blood, were taken from alopecia areata patients. The researchers isolated CD4+ and CD8+ T cells from PBMCs by sorting.

The chain couples TRBV20-1 to TRBJ1-1, with D uncertain. The TCR sequence derives from a human donor with alopecia areata. Sequencing input: NKG2D-low CD8+ T cells sorted from blood. The CDR3 here is CSAEIGTEAFF. CDR3 nucleotides: TGCAGTGCTGAAATCGGCACTGAAGCTTTCTTT.